Below, 25 T cell receptor beta chains from the same sample are listed, as sequenced in a study of blood T cells in healthy people across ages. Through a sample-barcoded 5' primer and a J-beta primer mix, a second PCR was run for roughly 7 to 12 cycles. TCRdb processed the 5' RACE reads anew with MiXCR; each CDR3 protein has one entry. Of 750,000 to 950,000 distinct CDR3 sequences in the sample, 25% to 30% were seen once. This sample was shared with a second study, whose subject was T cells of mothers and their children.

What was sequenced was blood. The receptors stem from a woman aged 40-49 years in good health.

This rearrangement joins TRBV28 to TRBJ2-1; a possible D gene is TRBD1 (6 bases). The J call may be faulty, since TRBJ2-7 better matches the DNA end. The CDR3 length is 15 residues. Germline CDR1 MDHEN, CDR2 SYDVKM. CDR3 nucleotides: TGTGCCAGCAGTTTCCAGGGGTTAAGGAGAAATGAGCAGTACTTC. Its protein is CASSFQGLRRNEQYF.

This chain connects TRBV6-5 to TRBJ1-1, with 7 positions matching TRBD1. V dropped 5 bases and J dropped 1; count of bases not matched to a gene: 16. CDR1 MNHEY and CDR2 SVGAGI come from the germline V gene. This CDR3 spans 18 amino acids. CDR3 sequence (DNA): TGTGCCAGCAGTCGTTACTCGAGGGCGAACAGGGGGAACACTGAAGCTTTCTTT. It yields the protein CASSRYSRANRGNTEAFF.

CDR3 coding DNA: TGTGCCAGCAGCTTAACCAGACTAGCGGGGCAAGAGACCCAGTACTTC. This encodes CASSLTRLAGQETQYF. The genes are TRBV7-9 and TRBJ2-5, with 11 bases that match TRBD2. CDR1 SEHNR and CDR2 FQNEAQ come from the germline V gene (reference sequence). The CDR3 has 16 amino acids. The V segment lost 2 bases and the J segment 2 bases; nucleotides outside the gene matches: 4.

This clonotype was seen only a few times. The gene calls are TRBV7-2 and TRBJ2-1, with no clear D. Trimming took off 5 bases at V and 10 bases at J, with 27 bases between the two ends. CDR1 SGHTA and CDR2 FQGNSA come from the germline V gene. There are 17 residues in the CDR3. DNA of the CDR3: TGTGCCAGCAGCCCCTACAAGGGTAGCTCTCCCCCCTGGGAGCAGTTCTTC. The encoded protein is CASSPYKGSSPPWEQFF.

The chain carries TRBV6-6 and TRBJ2-7, with D possibly being TRBD2 (6 bases). The CDR3 covers 17 residues. V was pared by 0 bases and J by 6 bases, with 21 bases between. Germline V gives CDR1 MNHNY, CDR2 SVGAGI (reference sequence). CDR3 in DNA: TGTGCCAGCAGTTACTCATTAAACGGGATTTTAGCGGTCGAGCAGTACTTC. This codes for CASSYSLNGILAVEQYF.

This clonotype was counted a few times. This sequence joins TRBV20-1 and TRBJ2-3; possible D gene TRBD1, 5 bases. The CDR3 sequence is 16 residues long. Germline CDR1 DFQATT, CDR2 SNEGSKA (reference sequence). Trimming removed 1 base at V and 2 bases at J, with 16 bases between. The CDR3 here is CSARGISTVTTDTQYF. In DNA form, the CDR3 reads TGCAGTGCTAGAGGTATCTCGACAGTGACCACAGATACGCAGTATTTT.

On this clonotype itself: A much larger clonotype is one base distant, so this may be a read error. The CDR3 DNA reads as TGTGCCAGCAGAGCCGGAGGCAGGGCGAATAGCTATGGCTACACCTTC. This sequence encodes CASRAGGRANSYGYTF. The chain has TRBV12-3 or TRBV12-4 and TRBJ1-2, with TRBD1 as a possible D gene (5 bases). CDR3 size: 16 residues. The V gene lost 6 bases and the J gene lost 4 bases, with 21 bases spanning the gap.

The sample holds a few counts of this clonotype. The V gene is TRBV30, the J gene TRBJ1-2, with TRBD1 as a possible D gene (5 bases). The V gene lost 0 bases and the J gene lost 7 bases, with 15 bases spanning the gap. The CDR3 contains 14 residues. CDR1 is GTSNPN, CDR2 SVGIG, per germline (reference sequence). Here the CDR3 DNA reads TGTGCCTGGAGTGTACCTGGACACCGTGGTGGCTACACCTTC. This sequence encodes CAWSVPGHRGGYTF.

The V call is TRBV7-9, the J call TRBJ1-1; no firm D call. CDR3 size: 16 residues. Trimming took off 1 base at V and 4 bases at J, with 16 bases between the two ends. Per the germline V gene, CDR1 is SEHNR and CDR2 is FQNEAQ (reference sequence). This CDR3 reads CASSLGFSSGPTEAFF. Written as DNA, the CDR3 is TGTGCCAGCAGCTTAGGGTTTAGCAGCGGCCCCACTGAAGCTTTCTTT.

This clonotype was observed many times. V gene TRBV10-3 combines with J gene TRBJ2-7; 7 bases are a match to TRBD2. Germline V gene data show CDR1 as ENHRY and CDR2 as SYGVKD. The CDR3 loop spans 13 amino acids. With V trimmed by 10 bases and J by 2 bases, 8 bases remained unmatched. The CDR3 is CATLGGSTYEQYF. CDR3 DNA: TGTGCCACCCTGGGGGGGTCCACCTACGAGCAGTACTTC.

This clonotype was seen repeatedly, ten times or more. The CDR3 spells CATGPQGLGYGYTF. The CDR3 nucleotides are TGTGCCACCGGGCCCCAGGGGCTCGGCTATGGCTACACCTTC. This chain links TRBV7-8 with TRBJ1-2; D may be TRBD1 (6 bases). The CDR3 is made up of 14 amino acids. Germline values: CDR1 SGHVS, CDR2 FQNEAQ. Between the trimmed V and J ends, which lost 10 bases and 4 bases, there was a span of 19 bases.

Note on this clonotype: One end of the junction varies from germline; a read error may be responsible. The chain couples TRBV7-9 to TRBJ2-5, with 9 bases identical to TRBD2. Germline V gene lookup returns CDR1 SEHNR and CDR2 FQNEAQ (reference sequence). The CDR3 totals 14 residues. This CDR3 reads CASSIAGAQETQYF. CDR3 DNA sequence: TGTGCCAGCAGCATAGCGGGGGCCCAAGAGACCCAGTACTTC. Full variable domain (rest looked up from reference TRBV7-9 and TRBJ2-5): DTGVSQNPRHKITKRGQNVTFRCDPISEHNRLYWYRQTLGQGPEFLTYFQNEAQLEKSRLLSDRFSAERPKGSFSTLEIQRTEQGDSAMYLCASSIAGAQETQYFGPGTRLLVL.

In this sample, this clonotype turned up many times. The chain couples TRBV7-2 to TRBJ2-5, with D maybe TRBD2 (6 bases). Deletions cut 2 bases from V and 5 bases from J, with 15 bases between. The CDR3 loop spans 15 amino acids. Per the germline V gene, CDR1 is SGHTA and CDR2 is FQGNSA. This CDR3 is CASSLTSWSSETQYF. Written as DNA, the CDR3 is TGTGCCAGCAGCTTAACTAGCTGGTCTTCGGAGACCCAGTACTTC.

CDR3 protein: CASSVGGLAHNEQFF. The CDR3 DNA follows: TGTGCCAGCAGCGTTGGGGGGCTGGCGCACAATGAGCAGTTCTTC. This rearrangement joins TRBV9 to TRBJ2-1; D assignment may be TRBD1 or TRBD2 (6 bases each). Trimming took 2 bases from V and 5 from J, leaving 14 bases between them. Germline loops: CDR1 SGDLS, CDR2 YYNGEE. The CDR3 consists of 15 residues.

This clonotype was seen many times. V is TRBV28 and J is TRBJ2-1, with 8 bases matching TRBD1. This CDR3 is 15 amino acids long. Looked up from germline, CDR1 is MDHEN and CDR2 is SYDVKM. The junction had 7 bases not matched to a gene; V was cut back by 5 bases and J by 4 bases. CDR3 in amino acids: CASSKPGGIYNEQFF. Written as DNA, the CDR3 is TGTGCCAGCAGTAAACCAGGGGGCATATACAATGAGCAGTTCTTC.

This clonotype has a handful of counts. This chain uses TRBV7-2 with TRBJ2-1, with D possibly TRBD2 on 6 matching bases. This CDR3 comprises 14 residues. In germline, CDR1 is SGHTA, CDR2 FQGNSA. Trimming took 3 bases from V and 9 from J, leaving 15 bases between them. In DNA, the CDR3 is TGTGCCAGCAGCTTCGGAGGGTTGGGTACTGAGCAGTTCTTC. Its protein product is CASSFGGLGTEQFF.

This clonotype was observed a few times. This chain connects TRBV18 to TRBJ2-5; TRBD1 matches 8 bases. This CDR3 is built from 15 residues. With 4 bases clipped from V and 0 bases from J, the junction kept 4 bases outside the gene matches. Germline V gene data show CDR1 as KGHSH and CDR2 as LQKENI. Here the CDR3 reads CASSRSQGDQETQYF. The CDR3 DNA follows: TGTGCCAGCTCACGTTCACAGGGGGACCAAGAGACCCAGTACTTC.

The rearrangement uses TRBV7-3 and TRBJ2-5, with 7 bases matching TRBD1. V dropped 5 bases and J dropped 9; count of bases not matched to a gene: 9. This CDR3 contains 13 residues. From germline, CDR1 is SGHTA and CDR2 FQGTGA. CDR3 amino acids: CASSLGQLEAQYF. The CDR3 DNA follows: TGTGCCAGCAGCCTGGGACAGCTGGAGGCCCAGTACTTC.

This clonotype occurred many times. The chain is built from TRBV5-5 and TRBJ2-7; TRBD1 or TRBD2 may be the D gene (5 bases each). With 5 bases removed from V and 5 bases from J, the gap between germline ends came to 23 bases. The length of the CDR3 is 16 residues. Germline V CDR1 and CDR2: SGHKS, YYEKEE (reference sequence). The chain's CDR3 is CASRLNSRGLLDEQYF. In DNA form, the CDR3 reads TGTGCCAGCAGACTAAATTCCCGGGGCCTCCTAGACGAGCAGTACTTC. Drawing the rest from reference TRBV5-5 and TRBJ2-7, the complete variable domain is DAGVTQSPTHLIKTRGQQVTLRCSPISGHKSVSWYQQVLGQGPQFIFQYYEKEERGRGNFPDRFSARQFPNYSSELNVNALLLGDSALYLCASRLNSRGLLDEQYFGPGTRLTVT.

Concerning this clonotype: A clone one base away is much larger, so this may be a read error. The V call is TRBV5-1, the J call TRBJ2-1; unclear D gene. Trimming removed 0 bases from V and 13 bases from J, with 23 bases in between. Looked up from germline, CDR1 is SGHRS and CDR2 is YFSETQ. The CDR3 sequence is 16 residues long. As DNA, the CDR3 is TGCGCCAGCAGCTTGGCCTTGTCGGGTGGCCAAGAGACCCAGTTCTTC. It is translated as CASSLALSGGQETQFF.

This clonotype was recorded at least ten times. The rearrangement joins TRBV7-9 to TRBJ2-6; D not resolved. Germline loops: CDR1 SEHNR, CDR2 FQNEAQ (reference sequence). The CDR3 sequence is 13 residues long. Trimming cost V 6 bases and J 0 bases, with 3 bases left between them. CDR3 DNA: TGTGCCAGCAGTTCCTCTGGGGCCAACGTCCTGACTTTC. Amino acids: CASSSSGANVLTF.

The genes are TRBV3-1 and TRBJ2-1, with D possibly matching TRBD1 (6 bases). CDR1 LGHDT and CDR2 YNNKEL come from the germline V gene (reference sequence). The CDR3 length is 16 residues. V was cut by 5 bases and J by 8 bases, with 22 bases left in between. CDR3 nucleotides: TGTGCCAGCAGCTTTGCCCGAGGCGTTGGGGGCGATGAGCAGTTCTTC. Translated, it gives CASSFARGVGGDEQFF.

Ten or more counts support this clonotype. The V call is TRBV20-1, the J call TRBJ2-7; possible D gene TRBD1, 6 bases. The V gene lost 1 base and the J gene lost 2 bases, with 12 bases spanning the gap. This CDR3 spans 14 amino acids. The germline V gene has CDR1 DFQATT and CDR2 SNEGSKA (reference sequence). Here the CDR3 reads CSARARTETYEQYF. The DNA of the CDR3 is TGCAGTGCTAGAGCTCGGACAGAGACCTACGAGCAGTACTTC.

The chain is built from TRBV5-6 and TRBJ1-5; no firm D call. There are 15 residues in the CDR3. Trimming pared 0 bases from V and 1 base from J, leaving 8 bases between. Germline CDR1 SGHDT, CDR2 YYEEEE. Here the CDR3 reads CASSLGQLSNQPQHF. The DNA for the CDR3 is TGTGCCAGCAGCTTGGGTCAGTTGAGCAATCAGCCCCAGCATTTT.

The chain is built from TRBV5-1 and TRBJ2-1; 12 bases line up with TRBD2. The CDR3 runs to 19 residues. V was pared by 4 bases and J by 0 bases, with 11 bases of the junction left unmatched. Per germline, CDR1 SGHRS and CDR2 YFSETQ. The CDR3 loop reads CASSRQTSGGPYSYNEQFF. The CDR3 region has the DNA TGCGCCAGCAGCAGGCAGACTAGCGGGGGCCCATACTCCTACAATGAGCAGTTCTTC.